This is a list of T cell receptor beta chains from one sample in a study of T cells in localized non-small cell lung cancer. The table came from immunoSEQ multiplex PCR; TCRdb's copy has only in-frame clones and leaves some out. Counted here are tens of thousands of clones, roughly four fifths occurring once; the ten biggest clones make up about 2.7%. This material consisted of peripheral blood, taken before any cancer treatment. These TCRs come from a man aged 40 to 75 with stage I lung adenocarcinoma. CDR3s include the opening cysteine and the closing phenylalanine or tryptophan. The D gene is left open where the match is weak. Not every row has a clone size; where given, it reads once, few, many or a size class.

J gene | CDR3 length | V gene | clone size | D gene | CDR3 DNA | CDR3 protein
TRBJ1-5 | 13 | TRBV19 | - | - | TGTGCCAGTATTGGTGGTCTCAATCAGCCCCAGCATTTT | CASIGGLNQPQHF
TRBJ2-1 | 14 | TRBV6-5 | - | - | TGTGCCAGCAGTTACTCAGGCAACCAGGGTGAGCAGTTCTTC | CASSYSGNQGEQFF
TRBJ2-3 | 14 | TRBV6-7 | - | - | TGTGCCAGCAGTTTAGAACAGGGCACAGATACGCAGTATTTT | CASSLEQGTDTQYF
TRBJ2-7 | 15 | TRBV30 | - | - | TGTGCCTGGAGTGTTGGGCTCCTGGGGTCCTACGAGCAGTACTTC | CAWSVGLLGSYEQYF
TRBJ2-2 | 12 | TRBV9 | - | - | TGTGCCAGCCGGAGGGTAACCGGGGAGCTGTTTTTT | CASRRVTGELFF
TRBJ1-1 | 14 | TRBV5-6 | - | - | TGTGCCAGCAGTTTTAACAGGGTGGGGACTGAAGCTTTCTTT | CASSFNRVGTEAFF
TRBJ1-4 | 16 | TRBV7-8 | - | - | TGTGCCAGCAGCCTACCGCCGGGACAACTCAATGAAAAACTGTTTTTT | CASSLPPGQLNEKLFF
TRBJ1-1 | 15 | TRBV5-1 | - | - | TGCGCCAGCAGCTTGGCTGGGGGTCTGGGGACTGAAGCTTTCTTT | CASSLAGGLGTEAFF
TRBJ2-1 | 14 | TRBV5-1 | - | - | TGCGCCAGCAGCTTCGGGACGCAGATGAATGAGCAGTTCTTC | CASSFGTQMNEQFF
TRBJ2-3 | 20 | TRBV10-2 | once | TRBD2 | TGCGCCAGCAGAGACTTTGGACTAGCGGGAGAAGATTCCTTCACAGATACGCAGTATTTT | CASRDFGLAGEDSFTDTQYF
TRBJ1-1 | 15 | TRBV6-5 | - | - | TGTGCCAGCAGTTACGACAGCCGTTTAAACACTGAAGCTTTCTTT | CASSYDSRLNTEAFF
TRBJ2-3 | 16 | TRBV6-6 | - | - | TGTGCCAGCAGTTACTTTGGTCCAGGGGGCACAGATACGCAGTATTTT | CASSYFGPGGTDTQYF
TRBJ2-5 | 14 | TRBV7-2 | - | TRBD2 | TGTGCCAGCAGCCTGCTAGCGGGGGGAGAGACCCAGTACTTC | CASSLLAGGETQYF
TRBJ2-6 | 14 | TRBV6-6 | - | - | TGTGCCAGCACAGGCCGCTCTGGGGCCAACGTCCTGACTTTC | CASTGRSGANVLTF
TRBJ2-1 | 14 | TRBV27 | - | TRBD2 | TGTGCCAGCAGTTTGGGGCTAGCGGGAGGGTCCCAGTTCTTC | CASSLGLAGGSQFF
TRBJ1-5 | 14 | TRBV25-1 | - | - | TGTGCCAGCAGCCCCGCCAGGGCTGATCAGCCCCAGCATTTT | CASSPARADQPQHF
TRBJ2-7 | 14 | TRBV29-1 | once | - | TGCAGCGTTGAACAGGGGAATACGGCCTACGAGCAGTACTTC | CSVEQGNTAYEQYF
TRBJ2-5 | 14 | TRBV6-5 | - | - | TGTGCCAGCAGTTACCAACTAGCAGGAGAGACCCAGTACTTC | CASSYQLAGETQYF
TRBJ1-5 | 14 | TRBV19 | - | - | TGTGCCAGTAGTATAGATTGGGTCGCCTGGCCCCAGCATTTT | CASSIDWVAWPQHF
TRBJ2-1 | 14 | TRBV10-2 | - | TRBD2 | TGCGCCAGCTGGACTAGCGGGAGTTGGGATGAGCAGTTCTTC | CASWTSGSWDEQFF
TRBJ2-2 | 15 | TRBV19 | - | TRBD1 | TGTGCCAGTAGGGTTGACAGGGCGAACACCGGGGAGCTGTTTTTT | CASRVDRANTGELFF
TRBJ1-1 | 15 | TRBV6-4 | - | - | TGTGCCAGCAGGGCCTCCCACGGGAGTGGGACTGAAGCTTTCTTT | CASRASHGSGTEAFF
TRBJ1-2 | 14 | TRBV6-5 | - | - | TGTGCCAGCAGCCGCGGCGGGGTCTCTTATGGCTACACCTTC | CASSRGGVSYGYTF
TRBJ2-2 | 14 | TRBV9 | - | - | TGTGCCAGCAGCCCGCGGGACCGGCCCGGGGAGCTGTTTTTT | CASSPRDRPGELFF
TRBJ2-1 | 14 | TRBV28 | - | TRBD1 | TGTGCCAGCAGTTTAAGACAGGGGGCAGAAGAGCAGTTCTTC | CASSLRQGAEEQFF
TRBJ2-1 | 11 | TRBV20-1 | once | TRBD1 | TGCAGTGCCCTCGACAGGGCTGAGCAGTTCTTC | CSALDRAEQFF
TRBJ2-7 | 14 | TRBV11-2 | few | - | TGTGCCAGCAGCTTAAGTCGACGGACCTACGAGCAGTACTTC | CASSLSRRTYEQYF
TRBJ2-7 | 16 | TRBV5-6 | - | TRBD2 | TGTGCCAGCAGCTTCCCGGGGGGGCGAATGCCCTACGAGCAGTACTTC | CASSFPGGRMPYEQYF
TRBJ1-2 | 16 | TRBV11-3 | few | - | TGTGCCAGCAGCTTACCATTCTCGACAGAAGTCTATGGCTACACCTTC | CASSLPFSTEVYGYTF
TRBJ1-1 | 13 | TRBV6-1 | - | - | TGTGCCAGCACCACAACACGCTACACTGAAGCTTTCTTT | CASTTTRYTEAFF
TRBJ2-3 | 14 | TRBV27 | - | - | TGTGCCAGCCAACAGATTATCAGCACAGATACGCAGTATTTT | CASQQIISTDTQYF
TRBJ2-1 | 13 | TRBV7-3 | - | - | TGTGCCAGCAGCTTACAAGGTCACAATGAGCAGTTCTTC | CASSLQGHNEQFF
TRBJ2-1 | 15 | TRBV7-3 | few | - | TGTGCCAGCAGCTTATCACGGATTCCCTACAATGAGCAGTTCTTC | CASSLSRIPYNEQFF
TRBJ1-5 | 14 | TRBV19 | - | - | TGTGCCAGTAGGCCGGACAGTGGCAATCAGCCCCAGCATTTT | CASRPDSGNQPQHF
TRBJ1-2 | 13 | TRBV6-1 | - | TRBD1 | TGTGCCAGCAGTGGGGGACAGGCGTATGGCTACACCTTC | CASSGGQAYGYTF
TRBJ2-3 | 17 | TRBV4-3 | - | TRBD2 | TGCGCCAGCAGCCAAGATGCCACGGGGGGTAGCACAGATACGCAGTATTTT | CASSQDATGGSTDTQYF
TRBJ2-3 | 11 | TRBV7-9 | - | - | TGTGCCAGCAACCGAGGGTATACGCAGTATTTT | CASNRGYTQYF
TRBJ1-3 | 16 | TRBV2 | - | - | TGTGCCAGCAGTGACAGGCAGGCTGCTTTTGGAAACACCATATATTTT | CASSDRQAAFGNTIYF
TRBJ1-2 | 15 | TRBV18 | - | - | TGTGCCAGCTCACCAAGTCAGGACTCCCTCTATGGCTACACCTTC | CASSPSQDSLYGYTF
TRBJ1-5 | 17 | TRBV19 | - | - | TGTGCCAGTAGGTATCAGGGGATGGCAGGGGGCAATCAGCCCCAGCATTTT | CASRYQGMAGGNQPQHF
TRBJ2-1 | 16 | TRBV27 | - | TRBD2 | TGTGCCAGCAGTTCCGCCCGTAGCGGGATTTACAATGAGCAGTTCTTC | CASSSARSGIYNEQFF